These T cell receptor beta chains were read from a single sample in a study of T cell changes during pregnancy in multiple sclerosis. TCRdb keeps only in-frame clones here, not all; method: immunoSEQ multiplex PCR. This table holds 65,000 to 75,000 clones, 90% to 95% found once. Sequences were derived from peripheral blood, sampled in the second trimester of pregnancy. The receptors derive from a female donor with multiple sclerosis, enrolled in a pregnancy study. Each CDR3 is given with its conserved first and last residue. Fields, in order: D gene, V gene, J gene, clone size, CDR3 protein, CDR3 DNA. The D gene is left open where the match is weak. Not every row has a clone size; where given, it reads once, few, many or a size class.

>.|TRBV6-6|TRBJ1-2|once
CASTWGEGYTF
TGTGCCAGCACTTGGGGGGAAGGCTACACCTTC
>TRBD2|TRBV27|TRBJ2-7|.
CIVRGGGNYEQYF
TGCATAGTACGGGGCGGGGGGAACTACGAGCAGTACTTC
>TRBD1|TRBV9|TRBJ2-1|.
CASSAGVGTDNEQFF
TGTGCCAGCAGCGCCGGGGTGGGGACAGACAATGAGCAGTTCTTC
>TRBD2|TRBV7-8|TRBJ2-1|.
CASRQERGGGGEQFF
TGTGCCAGCAGACAAGAGCGCGGGGGGGGAGGTGAGCAGTTCTTC
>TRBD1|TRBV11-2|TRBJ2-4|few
CASSTTTGKNIQYF
TGTGCCAGCAGCACAACGACAGGGAAAAACATTCAGTACTTC
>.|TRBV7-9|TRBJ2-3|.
CASSNKSLPGLSDTQYF
TGTGCCAGCAGTAATAAGAGCCTACCGGGACTTTCAGATACGCAGTATTTT
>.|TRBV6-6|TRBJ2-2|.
CASSYSREVTGELFF
TGTGCCAGCAGTTACTCCAGGGAAGTCACCGGGGAGCTGTTTTTT
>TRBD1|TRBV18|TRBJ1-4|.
CASSSGTGTTKLFF
TGTGCCAGCTCATCCGGGACAGGGACGACAAAACTGTTTTTT
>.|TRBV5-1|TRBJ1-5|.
CASSLAGLSQPQHF
TGCGCCAGCAGCTTGGCAGGGTTGAGTCAGCCCCAGCATTTT
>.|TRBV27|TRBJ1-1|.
CASSLAGTEAFF
TGTGCCAGCAGTTTAGCAGGGACTGAAGCTTTCTTT
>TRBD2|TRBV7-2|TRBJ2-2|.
CASSLRYSGANTGELFF
TGTGCCAGCAGCCTGAGATATAGCGGGGCCAACACCGGGGAGCTGTTTTTT
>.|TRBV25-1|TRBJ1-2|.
CASSFLQNREGNYGYTF
TGTGCCAGCAGTTTTTTACAGAACAGGGAGGGTAACTATGGCTACACCTTC
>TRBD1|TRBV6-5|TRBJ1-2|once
CASTPAATGGWGYTF
TGTGCCAGCACTCCCGCGGCGACAGGGGGATGGGGCTACACCTTC
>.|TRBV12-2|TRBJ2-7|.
CASRSHLMSRCEQYF
TGTGCAAGTCGCTCCCACCTAATGTCTCGGTGCGAGCAGTACTTC
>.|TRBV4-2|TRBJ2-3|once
CASSQGVGTSTDTQYF
TGTGCCAGCAGCCAAGGGGTAGGGACTAGCACAGATACGCAGTATTTT
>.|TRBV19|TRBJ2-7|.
CASSTSAAYEQYF
TGTGCCAGTAGTACTAGCGCCGCCTACGAGCAGTACTTC
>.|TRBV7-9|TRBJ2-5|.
CASSPSGKETQYF
TGTGCCAGCAGCCCCTCGGGGAAAGAGACCCAGTACTTC
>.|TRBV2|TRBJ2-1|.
CASLLFGGNNEQFF
TGTGCCAGTCTACTCTTCGGGGGTAACAATGAGCAGTTCTTC
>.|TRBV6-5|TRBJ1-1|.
CASSSGGLNTEAFF
TGTGCCAGCAGCTCCGGGGGGTTGAACACTGAAGCTTTCTTT
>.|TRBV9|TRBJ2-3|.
CASSGDTFTDTQYF
TGTGCCAGCAGCGGGGACACTTTCACAGATACGCAGTATTTT
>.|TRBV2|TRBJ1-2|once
CASSEGPDYGYTF
TGTGCCAGCAGTGAAGGTCCGGACTATGGCTACACCTTC
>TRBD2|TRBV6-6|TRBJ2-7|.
CASSYFQGGSYEQYF
TGTGCCAGCAGTTACTTTCAGGGAGGGTCCTACGAGCAGTACTTC
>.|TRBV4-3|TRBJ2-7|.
CASSQDASAPYEQYF
TGCGCCAGCAGCCAAGATGCTAGCGCACCCTACGAGCAGTACTTC
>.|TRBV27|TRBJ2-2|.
CASSFVSAGELFF
TGTGCCAGCAGTTTCGTGAGCGCCGGGGAGCTGTTTTTT
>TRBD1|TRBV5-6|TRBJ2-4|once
CASSLGQGGNIQYF
TGTGCCAGCAGCTTAGGACAGGGAGGAAACATTCAGTACTTC
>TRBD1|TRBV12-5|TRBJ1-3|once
CASGSGTGANTIYF
TGTGCTAGTGGTTCGGGGACAGGGGCGAACACCATATATTTT
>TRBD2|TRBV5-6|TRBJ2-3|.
CASSPRGGLVLDTQYF
TGTGCCAGCAGCCCAAGGGGGGGACTAGTTTTAGATACGCAGTATTTT